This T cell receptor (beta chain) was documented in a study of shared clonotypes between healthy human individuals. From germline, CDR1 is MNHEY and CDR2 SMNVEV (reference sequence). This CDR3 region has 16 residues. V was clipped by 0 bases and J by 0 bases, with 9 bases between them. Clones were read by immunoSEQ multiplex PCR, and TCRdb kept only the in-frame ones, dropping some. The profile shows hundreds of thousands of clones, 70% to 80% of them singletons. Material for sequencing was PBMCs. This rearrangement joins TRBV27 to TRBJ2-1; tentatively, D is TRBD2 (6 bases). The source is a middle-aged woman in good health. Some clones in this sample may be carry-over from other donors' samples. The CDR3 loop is CASSLSLASSYNEQFF. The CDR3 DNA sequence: TGTGCCAGCAGTTTATCCCTAGCGAGCTCCTACAATGAGCAGTTCTTC.